This T cell receptor (beta chain) is from a study of T cell responses to AZD1222 COVID-19 vaccine. Concerning this clone itself: The antigen is undetermined.

The germline V and J ends were trimmed by 3 bases and 3 bases, with 8 bases remaining between them. The CDR3 loop spans 14 amino acids. Germline loops: CDR1 KGHSH, CDR2 LQKENI. Overall study results and limits: With dominance at 160-218 and 743-854, vaccine-associated CD4 TCRs spanned spike. The donor group comprised mostly white British people and more females; the analysis possibly underestimated clonal diversity.

Sequencing used immunoSEQ multiplex PCR; TCRdb keeps in-frame clones, though not all of them. The sample carries roughly 120,000 clones, over 75% recorded once. This chain connects TRBV18 to TRBJ1-4; no reliable D call. The starting material was peripheral blood, obtained 28 days after the second dose of the MenACWY control vaccine. The receptor comes from an adult who received the MenACWY meningococcal vaccine as a control. The DNA of the CDR3 is TGTGCCAGCTCACCTACATCGTCTAATGAAAAACTGTTTTTT. Protein: CASSPTSSNEKLFF.